This T cell receptor (beta chain) was recovered during a study of T-cell memory formation after mild COVID-19. In the study overall: Clusters were largely donor specific. General study findings and limits: Pre-infection memory held some responding clones, suggesting pre-existing cross-reactive T cells responded. While clones contracting from day 15 to 85 were balanced between CD4 and CD8, later expanders leaned CD4+.

5'RACE primed at constant segments yielded TCR alpha and TCR beta cDNA libraries bearing sample barcodes and UMIs. Each CDR3 protein is one row after TCRdb ran MiXCR on the 5' RACE reads. The sample has 250,000 to 350,000 distinct CDR3 sequences; approximately 15% are singletons. This clonotype was observed a few times. Its cognate antigen is unknown. Germline CDR1 and CDR2: SGDLS and YYNGEE. The CDR3 covers 15 residues. V was trimmed by 4 bases and J by 2 bases, leaving 13 bases between them. This clonotype was obtained from a man younger than 30 who had mild COVID-19 (a few samples of this study predate the infection). Cell type and time point are not known. The chain uses TRBV9 and TRBJ2-1; no reliable D call. Input material: PBMCs or a T cell subset sorted from them (not recorded which). The CDR3 DNA is TGTGCCAGCAGCATAGACGGCCTTCCCTACAATGAGCAGTTCTTC. Amino acid sequence: CASSIDGLPYNEQFF.